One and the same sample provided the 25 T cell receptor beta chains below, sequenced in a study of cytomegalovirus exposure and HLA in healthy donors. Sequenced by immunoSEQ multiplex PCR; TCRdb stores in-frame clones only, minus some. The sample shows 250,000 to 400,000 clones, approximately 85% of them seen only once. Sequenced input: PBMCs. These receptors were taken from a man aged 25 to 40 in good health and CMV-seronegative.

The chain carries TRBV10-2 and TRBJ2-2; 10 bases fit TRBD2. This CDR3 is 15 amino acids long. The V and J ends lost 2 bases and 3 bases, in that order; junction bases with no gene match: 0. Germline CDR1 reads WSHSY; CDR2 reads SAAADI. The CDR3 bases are TGCGCCAGCAGTGAGACTAGCGGGGACACCGGGGAGCTGTTTTTT. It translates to CASSETSGDTGELFF.

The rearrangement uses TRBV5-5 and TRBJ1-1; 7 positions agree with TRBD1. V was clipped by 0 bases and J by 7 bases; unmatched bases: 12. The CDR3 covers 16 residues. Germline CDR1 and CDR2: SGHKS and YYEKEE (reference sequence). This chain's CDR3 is CASSLDADRRSGEAFF. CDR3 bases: TGTGCCAGCAGCTTGGACGCGGACAGGCGGAGCGGTGAAGCTTTCTTT.

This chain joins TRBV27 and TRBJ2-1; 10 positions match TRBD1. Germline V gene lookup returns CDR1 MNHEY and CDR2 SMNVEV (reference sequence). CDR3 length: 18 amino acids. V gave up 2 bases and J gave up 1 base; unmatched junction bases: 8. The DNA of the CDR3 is TGTGCCAGCAGTTTAAATCCGACAGGGGGCATTTCCTACAATGAGCAGTTCTTC. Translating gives CASSLNPTGGISYNEQFF.

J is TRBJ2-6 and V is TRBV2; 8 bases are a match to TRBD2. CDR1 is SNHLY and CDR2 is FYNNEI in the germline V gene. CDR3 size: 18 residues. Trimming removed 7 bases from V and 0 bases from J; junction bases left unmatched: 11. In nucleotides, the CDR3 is TGTGCCAGCATCGGGCGGGGGGCGACCCCCTCTGGGGCCAACGTCCTGACTTTC. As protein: CASIGRGATPSGANVLTF.

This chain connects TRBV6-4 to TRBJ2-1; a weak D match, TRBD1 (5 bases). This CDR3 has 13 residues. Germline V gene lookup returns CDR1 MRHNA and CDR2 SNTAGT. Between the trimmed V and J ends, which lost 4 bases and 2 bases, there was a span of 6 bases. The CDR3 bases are TGTGCCAGCAGTGGGACAACCTACAATGAGCAGTTCTTC. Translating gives CASSGTTYNEQFF.

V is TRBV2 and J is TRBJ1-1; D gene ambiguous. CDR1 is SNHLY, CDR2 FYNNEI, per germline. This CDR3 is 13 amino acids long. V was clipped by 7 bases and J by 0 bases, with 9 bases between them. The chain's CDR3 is CASIGGLNTEAFF. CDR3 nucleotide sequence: TGTGCCAGCATTGGAGGGCTGAACACTGAAGCTTTCTTT.

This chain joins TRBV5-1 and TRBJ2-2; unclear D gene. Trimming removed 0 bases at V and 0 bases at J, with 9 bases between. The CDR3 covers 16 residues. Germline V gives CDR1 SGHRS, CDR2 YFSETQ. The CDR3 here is CASSLATKTNTGELFF. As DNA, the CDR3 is TGCGCCAGCAGCTTGGCGACAAAAACGAACACCGGGGAGCTGTTTTTT. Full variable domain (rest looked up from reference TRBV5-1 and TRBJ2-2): KAGVTQTPRYLIKTRGQQVTLSCSPISGHRSVSWYQQTPGQGLQFLFEYFSETQRNKGNFPGRFSGRQFSNSRSEMNVSTLELGDSALYLCASSLATKTNTGELFFGEGSRLTVL.

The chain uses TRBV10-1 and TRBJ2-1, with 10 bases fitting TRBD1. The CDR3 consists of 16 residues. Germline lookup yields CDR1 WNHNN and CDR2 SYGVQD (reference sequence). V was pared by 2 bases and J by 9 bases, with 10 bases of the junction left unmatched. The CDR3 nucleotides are TGCGCCAGCAGTGAGGCCGGGACAGGGGTTGAAGGTGAGCAGTTCTTC. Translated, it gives CASSEAGTGVEGEQFF.

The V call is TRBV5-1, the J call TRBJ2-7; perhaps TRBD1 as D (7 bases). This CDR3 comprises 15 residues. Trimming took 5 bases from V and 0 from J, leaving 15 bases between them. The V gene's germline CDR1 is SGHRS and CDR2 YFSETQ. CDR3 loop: CASRSQGGSSYEQYF. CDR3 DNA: TGCGCCAGCAGATCTCAGGGGGGTAGCTCCTACGAGCAGTACTTC.

The CDR3 protein is CASSLGTYSNQPQHF. For the CDR3, the DNA is TGCGCCAGCAGCTTGGGGACATATAGCAATCAGCCCCAGCATTTT. The chain carries TRBV5-1 and TRBJ1-5; possible D gene TRBD1, 5 bases. Trimming stripped 0 bases from V and 0 bases from J, with 7 bases between. CDR3 length: 15 amino acids. The germline V gene has CDR1 SGHRS and CDR2 YFSETQ.

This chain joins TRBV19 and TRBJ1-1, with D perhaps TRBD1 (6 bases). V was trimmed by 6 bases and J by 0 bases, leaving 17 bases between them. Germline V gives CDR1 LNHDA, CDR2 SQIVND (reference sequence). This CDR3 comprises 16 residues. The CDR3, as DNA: TGTGCCAGTAGGAACAGGGTGAGAAGGATGAACACTGAAGCTTTCTTT. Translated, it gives CASRNRVRRMNTEAFF.

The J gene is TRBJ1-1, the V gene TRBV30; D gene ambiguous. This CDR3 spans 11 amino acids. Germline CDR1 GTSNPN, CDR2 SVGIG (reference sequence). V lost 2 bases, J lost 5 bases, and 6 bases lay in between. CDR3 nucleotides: TGTGCCTGGAGTAGGCGGACTGAAGCTTTCTTT. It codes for CAWSRRTEAFF. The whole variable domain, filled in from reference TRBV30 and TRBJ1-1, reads SQTIHQWPATLVQPVGSPLSLECTVEGTSNPNLYWYRQAAGRGLQLLFYSVGIGQISSEVPQNLSASRPQDRQFILSSKKLLLSDSGFYLCAWSRRTEAFFGQGTRLTVV.

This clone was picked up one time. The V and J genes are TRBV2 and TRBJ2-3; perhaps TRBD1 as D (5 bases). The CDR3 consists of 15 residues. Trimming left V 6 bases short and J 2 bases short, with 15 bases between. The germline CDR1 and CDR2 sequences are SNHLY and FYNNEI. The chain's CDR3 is CASRTAVGATDTQYF. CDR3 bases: TGTGCCAGCAGGACTGCGGTAGGGGCCACAGATACGCAGTATTTT.

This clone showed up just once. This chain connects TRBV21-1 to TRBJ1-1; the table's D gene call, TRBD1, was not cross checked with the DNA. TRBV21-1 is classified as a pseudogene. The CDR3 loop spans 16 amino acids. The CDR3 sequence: CASNPPFGQICTEAFF. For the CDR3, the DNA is TGTGCCAGCAACCCCCCGTTTGGGCAGATATGCACTGAAGCTTTCTTT.

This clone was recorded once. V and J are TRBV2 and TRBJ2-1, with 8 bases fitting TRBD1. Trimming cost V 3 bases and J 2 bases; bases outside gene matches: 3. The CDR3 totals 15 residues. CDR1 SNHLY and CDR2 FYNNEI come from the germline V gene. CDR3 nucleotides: TGTGCCAGCAGTGACGACAGGGGACCCTACAATGAGCAGTTCTTC. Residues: CASSDDRGPYNEQFF.

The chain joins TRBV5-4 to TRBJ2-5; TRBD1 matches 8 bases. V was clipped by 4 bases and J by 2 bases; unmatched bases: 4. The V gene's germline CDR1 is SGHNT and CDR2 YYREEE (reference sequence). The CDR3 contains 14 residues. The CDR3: CASSVNRGQETQYF. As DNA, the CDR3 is TGTGCCAGCAGCGTCAACAGGGGGCAAGAGACCCAGTACTTC.

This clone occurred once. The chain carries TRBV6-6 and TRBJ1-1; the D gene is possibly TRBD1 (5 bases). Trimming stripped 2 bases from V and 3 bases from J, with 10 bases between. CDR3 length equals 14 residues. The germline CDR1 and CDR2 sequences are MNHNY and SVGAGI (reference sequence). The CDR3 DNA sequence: TGTGCCAGCAGTTACCTCACAGGTGACACTGAAGCTTTCTTT. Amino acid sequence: CASSYLTGDTEAFF.

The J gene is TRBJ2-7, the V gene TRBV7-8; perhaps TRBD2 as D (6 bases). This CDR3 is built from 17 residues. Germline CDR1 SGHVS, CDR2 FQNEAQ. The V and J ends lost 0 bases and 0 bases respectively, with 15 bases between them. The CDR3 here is CASSLAVAEGSSYEQYF. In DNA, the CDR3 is TGTGCCAGCAGCTTAGCGGTAGCGGAAGGGAGCTCCTACGAGCAGTACTTC.

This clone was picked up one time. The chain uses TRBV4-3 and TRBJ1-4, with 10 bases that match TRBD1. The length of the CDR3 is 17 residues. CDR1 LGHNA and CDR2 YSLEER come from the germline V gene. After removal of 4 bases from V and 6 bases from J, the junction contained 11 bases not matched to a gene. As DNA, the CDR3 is TGCGCCAGCAGCCCCAACCGTGCAGGGACAGGGGATGAAAAACTGTTTTTT. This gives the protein CASSPNRAGTGDEKLFF.

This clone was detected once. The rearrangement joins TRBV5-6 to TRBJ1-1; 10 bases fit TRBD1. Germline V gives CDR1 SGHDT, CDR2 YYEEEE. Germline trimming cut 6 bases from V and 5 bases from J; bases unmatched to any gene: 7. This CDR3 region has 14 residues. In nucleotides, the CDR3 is TGTGCCAGCACCCGAGACAGGGGGCGGACTGAAGCTTTCTTT. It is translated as CASTRDRGRTEAFF.

DNA of the CDR3: TGTGCCAGCAGCCCCCCAAAGGAGCCAGCCGCCCTCAATGAGCAGTTCTTC. Residues: CASSPPKEPAALNEQFF. The chain joins TRBV7-9 to TRBJ2-1; D not resolved. The CDR3 sequence is 17 residues long. V was clipped by 5 bases and J by 6 bases, with 23 bases between them. Germline V gives CDR1 SEHNR, CDR2 FQNEAQ (reference sequence). Supplemented by reference TRBV7-9 and TRBJ2-1, the full variable domain reads DTGVSQNPRHKITKRGQNVTFRCDPISEHNRLYWYRQTLGQGPEFLTYFQNEAQLEKSRLLSDRFSAERPKGSFSTLEIQRTEQGDSAMYLCASSPPKEPAALNEQFFGPGTRLTVL.

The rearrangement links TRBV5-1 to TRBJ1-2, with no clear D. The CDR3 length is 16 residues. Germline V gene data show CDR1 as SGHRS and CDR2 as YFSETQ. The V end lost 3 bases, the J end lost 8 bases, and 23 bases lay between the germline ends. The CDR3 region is CASSSNGRERLEGYTF. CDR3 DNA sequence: TGCGCCAGCAGCTCAAACGGACGGGAGAGATTGGAAGGCTACACCTTC.

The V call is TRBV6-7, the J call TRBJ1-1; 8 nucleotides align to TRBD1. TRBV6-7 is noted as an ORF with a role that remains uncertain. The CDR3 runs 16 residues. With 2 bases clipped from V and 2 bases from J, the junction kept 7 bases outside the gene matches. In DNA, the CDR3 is TGTGCCAGCAGTTACCCGGGGACAGGTTCTAACACTGAAGCTTTCTTT. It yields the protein CASSYPGTGSNTEAFF.

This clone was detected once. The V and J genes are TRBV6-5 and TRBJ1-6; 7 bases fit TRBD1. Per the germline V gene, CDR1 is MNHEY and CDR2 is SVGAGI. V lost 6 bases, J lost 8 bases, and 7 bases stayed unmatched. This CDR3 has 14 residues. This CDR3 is CASRDRQPYSPLHF. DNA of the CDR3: TGTGCCAGCAGGGACAGGCAACCTTATTCACCCCTCCACTTT.

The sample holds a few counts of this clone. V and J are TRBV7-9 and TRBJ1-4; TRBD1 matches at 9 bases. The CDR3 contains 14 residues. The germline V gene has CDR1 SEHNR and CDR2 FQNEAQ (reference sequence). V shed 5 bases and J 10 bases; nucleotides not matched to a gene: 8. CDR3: CASSPGQGMLKLFF. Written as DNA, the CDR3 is TGTGCCAGCAGCCCGGGACAGGGTATGCTAAAACTGTTTTTT.